These 14 T cell receptor beta chains were all obtained from the same sample, sequenced in a study of shared clonotypes between healthy human individuals. Repertoires were generated with immunoSEQ multiplex PCR, while TCRdb's copy carries only in-frame clones and drops some. Seen here are 950,000 to 1,100,000 clones, about 77% observed once, and the top ten hold approximately 1.5%. Sequencing was done on a sample of memory CD4+ T cells sorted from blood. Documented subset: CD45RA-negative fraction. These receptors all come from a man aged 18 to 29 in good health.

The chain carries TRBV6-5 and TRBJ1-5; weak D call: TRBD1 (6 bases). The CDR3 covers 15 residues. Germline V gives CDR1 MNHEY, CDR2 SVGAGI. Trimming cost V 5 bases and J 2 bases, with 13 bases left between them. The CDR3 DNA follows: TGTGCCAGCAGTCCAACAGGGTCTGGCAATCAGCCCCAGCATTTT. Its protein product is CASSPTGSGNQPQHF.

The J gene is TRBJ2-7, the V gene TRBV5-8; D possibly corresponds to TRBD2 (5 bases). Trimming stripped 4 bases from V and 0 bases from J, with 14 bases between. The germline V gene encodes CDR1 SGHTS and CDR2 YDEGEE. CDR3 size: 15 residues. DNA of the CDR3: TGTGCCAGCAGCCCCGTCGGGGTCAGCTCCTACGAGCAGTACTTC. Its protein product is CASSPVGVSSYEQYF.

The V gene is TRBV29-1, the J gene TRBJ2-5; 7 bases match TRBD1. The ends lost 6 bases at V and 3 bases at J; junction bases unmatched: 10. This CDR3 spans 14 amino acids. The V gene's germline CDR1 is SQVTM and CDR2 ANQGSEA. CDR3 protein: CSVARDSGKETQYF. CDR3 nucleotides: TGCAGCGTAGCCCGGGACAGCGGAAAAGAGACCCAGTACTTC.

This clone was observed a handful of times. The chain carries TRBV9 and TRBJ2-5; possible D gene TRBD1, 6 bases. The V end lost 0 bases, the J end lost 5 bases, and 11 bases lay between the germline ends. This CDR3 has 14 amino acids. Germline assignment: CDR1 SGDLS and CDR2 YYNGEE. The CDR3 spells CASSVAWGRETQYF. Here the CDR3 DNA reads TGTGCCAGCAGCGTAGCCTGGGGGCGCGAGACCCAGTACTTC.

For the CDR3, the DNA is TGTGCCATCAGTGAGTCGGCGGGGCTCAATCAGCCCCAGCATTTT. Residues: CAISESAGLNQPQHF. The rearrangement uses TRBV10-3 and TRBJ1-5; TRBD1 is a possible D gene (5 bases). V lost 0 bases and J 3 bases, leaving 9 bases between the germline ends. The length of the CDR3 is 15 residues. Per germline, CDR1 ENHRY and CDR2 SYGVKD.

This clone was observed a handful of times. The chain uses TRBV6-5 and TRBJ1-1, with D possibly matching TRBD1 (5 bases). The ends were cut back, 7 bases at V and 0 bases at J, with 12 bases in the middle. The CDR3 sequence is 14 residues long. CDR1 is MNHEY, CDR2 SVGAGI, per germline. Here the CDR3 DNA reads TGTGCCAGCAAGAAGACAGCCATGAACACTGAAGCTTTCTTT. Encoded protein: CASKKTAMNTEAFF.

The rearrangement links TRBV28 to TRBJ1-2; 7 bases agree with TRBD1. CDR3 length: 16 residues. Looked up from germline, CDR1 is MDHEN and CDR2 is SYDVKM. After removal of 4 bases from V and 4 bases from J, the junction contained 12 bases not matched to a gene. The CDR3 DNA reads TGTGCCAGCAGTTCCCCATCGACAGGGTTGGCCTATGGCTACACCTTC. Encoded protein: CASSSPSTGLAYGYTF.

The V gene is TRBV6-6, the J gene TRBJ2-3; 8 bases align to TRBD1. Germline V gene lookup returns CDR1 MNHNY and CDR2 SVGAGI (reference sequence). CDR3 size: 13 residues. V lost 6 bases and J lost 8; bases outside the gene matches: 7. This CDR3 reads CASSPQGAGTQYF. As DNA, the CDR3 is TGTGCCAGCAGCCCCCAGGGGGCCGGTACGCAGTATTTT.

The chain is built from TRBV15 and TRBJ2-7, with 9 nucleotides matching TRBD1. The CDR3 sequence is 15 residues long. The germline CDR1 and CDR2 sequences are LNHNV and YYDKDF (reference sequence). J lost 4 bases, V lost 3 bases, and 7 bases had no gene match. Here the CDR3 DNA reads TGTGCCACCAGCAGCCTCCGGGACAGGGATTACGAGCAGTACTTC. This codes for CATSSLRDRDYEQYF.

The rearrangement uses TRBV7-2 and TRBJ1-2; TRBD1 agrees at 7 bases. There are 15 residues in the CDR3. Trimming cost V 0 bases and J 2 bases; bases outside gene matches: 3. The germline CDR1 and CDR2 sequences are SGHTA and FQGNSA. CDR3 coding DNA: TGTGCCAGCAGCTTAGCCGGGACAGCAAACTATGGCTACACCTTC. It translates to CASSLAGTANYGYTF.

The gene calls are TRBV4-2 and TRBJ1-5; D unclear. Germline V gene data show CDR1 as LGHNA and CDR2 as YNFKEQ. This CDR3 is 14 amino acids long. V lost 0 bases and J lost 2, with 5 bases in between. The CDR3 sequence is CASSQDGGNQPQHF. CDR3 DNA sequence: TGTGCCAGCAGCCAAGATGGGGGCAATCAGCCCCAGCATTTT.

In regard to this clone: Additional DNA sequences in this sample encode the identical CDR3. This chain joins TRBV2 and TRBJ2-2; D might be TRBD1 (6 bases). Per the germline V gene, CDR1 is SNHLY and CDR2 is FYNNEI. Trimming took 4 bases from V and 0 from J, leaving 12 bases between them. The CDR3 runs 16 residues. This CDR3 reads CASSVQGTANTGELFF. CDR3 bases: TGTGCCAGCAGTGTACAGGGTACCGCGAACACCGGGGAGCTGTTTTTT.

This sequence joins TRBV5-6 and TRBJ1-6; D is undetermined. The V end lost 1 base, the J end lost 11 bases, and 7 bases lay between the germline ends. CDR3 size: 12 residues. Germline lookup yields CDR1 SGHDT and CDR2 YYEEEE. This CDR3 is CASSLREAPLHF. In nucleotides, the CDR3 is TGTGCCAGCAGCTTGCGGGAGGCACCCCTCCACTTT.

The rearrangement uses TRBV7-3 and TRBJ2-1; possible D gene TRBD2, 6 bases. Germline-derived CDR1 and CDR2 are SGHTA and FQGTGA. The V end lost 3 bases, the J end lost 9 bases, and 12 bases lay between the germline ends. The CDR3 consists of 13 residues. CDR3 sequence reads: CASSFGGDGEQFF. CDR3 bases: TGTGCCAGCAGCTTCGGCGGGGACGGTGAGCAGTTCTTC.